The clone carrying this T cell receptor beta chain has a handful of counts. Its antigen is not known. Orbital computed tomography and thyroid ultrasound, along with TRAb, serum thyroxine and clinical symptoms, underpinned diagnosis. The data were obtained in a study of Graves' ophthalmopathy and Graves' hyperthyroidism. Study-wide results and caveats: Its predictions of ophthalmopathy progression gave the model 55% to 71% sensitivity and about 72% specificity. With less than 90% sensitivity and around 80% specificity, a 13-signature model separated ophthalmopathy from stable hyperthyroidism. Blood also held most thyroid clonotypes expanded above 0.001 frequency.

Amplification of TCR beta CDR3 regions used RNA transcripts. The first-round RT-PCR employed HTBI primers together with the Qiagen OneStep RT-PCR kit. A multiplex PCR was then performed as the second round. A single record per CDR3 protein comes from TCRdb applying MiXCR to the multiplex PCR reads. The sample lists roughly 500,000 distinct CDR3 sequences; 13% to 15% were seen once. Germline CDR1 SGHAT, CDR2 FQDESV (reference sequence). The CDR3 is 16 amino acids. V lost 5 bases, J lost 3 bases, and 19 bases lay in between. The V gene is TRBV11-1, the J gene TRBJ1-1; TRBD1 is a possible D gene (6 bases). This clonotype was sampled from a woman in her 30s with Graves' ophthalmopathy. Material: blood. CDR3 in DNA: TGTGCCAGCAGCCCCCCCAAGGGGGGTGGTGACACTGAAGCTTTCTTT. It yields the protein CASSPPKGGGDTEAFF.